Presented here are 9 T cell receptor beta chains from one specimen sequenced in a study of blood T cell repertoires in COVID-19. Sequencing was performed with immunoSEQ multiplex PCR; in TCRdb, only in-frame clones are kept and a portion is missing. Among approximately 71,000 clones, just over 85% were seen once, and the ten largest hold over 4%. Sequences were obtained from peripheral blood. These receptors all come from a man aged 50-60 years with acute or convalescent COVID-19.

The DNA for the CDR3 is TGTGCCAGCAGCTCAGGTGTTCAGCCCCAGCATTTT. It translates to CASSSGVQPQHF. V usage is TRBV7-2 and J usage is TRBJ1-5; D call uncertain. CDR3 length: 12 residues. V was pared by 4 bases and J by 6 bases, with 7 bases between. Germline CDR1 is SGHTA and CDR2 is FQGNSA.

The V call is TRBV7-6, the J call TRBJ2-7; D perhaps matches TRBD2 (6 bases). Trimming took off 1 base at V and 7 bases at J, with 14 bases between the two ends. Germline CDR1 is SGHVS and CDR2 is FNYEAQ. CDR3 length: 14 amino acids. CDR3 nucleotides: TGTGCCAGCAGCTTAGGGAGTGGGGCGGGAGAGCAGTACTTC. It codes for CASSLGSGAGEQYF.

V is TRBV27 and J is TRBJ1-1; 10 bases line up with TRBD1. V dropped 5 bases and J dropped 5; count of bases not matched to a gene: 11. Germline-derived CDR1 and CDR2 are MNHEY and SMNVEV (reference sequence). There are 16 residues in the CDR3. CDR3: CASSTLPDRGRTEAFF. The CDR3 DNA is TGTGCCAGCAGTACCCTCCCGGACAGGGGGAGAACTGAAGCTTTCTTT.

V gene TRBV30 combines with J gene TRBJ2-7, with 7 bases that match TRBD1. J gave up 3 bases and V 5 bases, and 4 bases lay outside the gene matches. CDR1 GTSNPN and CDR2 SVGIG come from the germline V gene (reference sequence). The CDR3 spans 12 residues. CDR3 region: CAWFRDSYEQYF. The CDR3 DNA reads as TGTGCCTGGTTCCGGGACAGCTACGAGCAGTACTTC.

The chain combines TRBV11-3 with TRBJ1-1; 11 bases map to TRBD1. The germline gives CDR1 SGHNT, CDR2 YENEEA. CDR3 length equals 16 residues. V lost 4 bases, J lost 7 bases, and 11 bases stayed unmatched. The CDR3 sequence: CASSSSLGTGGIEAFF. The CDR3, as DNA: TGTGCCAGCAGCTCCTCTCTGGGGACAGGGGGGATTGAAGCTTTCTTT.

The DNA of the CDR3 is TGTGCCAGCAGCCGTATTACCGGGGATACTGAAGCTTTCTTT. As protein: CASSRITGDTEAFF. This rearrangement joins TRBV7-9 to TRBJ1-1; unclear D gene. Trimming took 5 bases from V and 5 from J, leaving 15 bases between them. The CDR3 covers 14 residues. Germline CDR1 and CDR2: SEHNR and FQNEAQ (reference sequence).

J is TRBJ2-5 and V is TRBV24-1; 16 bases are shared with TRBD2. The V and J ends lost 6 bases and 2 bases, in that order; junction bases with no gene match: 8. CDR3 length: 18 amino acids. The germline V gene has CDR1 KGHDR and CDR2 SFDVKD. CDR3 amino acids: CATSSGTSGRGGQETQYF. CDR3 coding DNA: TGTGCCACCAGTAGCGGGACTAGCGGGAGGGGGGGACAAGAGACCCAGTACTTC.

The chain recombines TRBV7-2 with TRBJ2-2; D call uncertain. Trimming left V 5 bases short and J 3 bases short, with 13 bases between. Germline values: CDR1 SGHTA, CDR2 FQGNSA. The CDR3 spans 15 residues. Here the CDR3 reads CASSLNPVDTGELFF. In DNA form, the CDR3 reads TGTGCCAGCAGCCTAAACCCGGTGGACACCGGGGAGCTGTTTTTT.

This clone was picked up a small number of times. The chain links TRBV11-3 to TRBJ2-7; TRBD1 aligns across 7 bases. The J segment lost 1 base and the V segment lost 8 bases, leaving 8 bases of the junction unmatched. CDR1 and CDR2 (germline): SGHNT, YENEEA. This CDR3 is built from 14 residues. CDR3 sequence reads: CASGGRQGSYEQYF. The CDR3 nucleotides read TGTGCCAGCGGAGGTCGACAGGGTTCCTACGAGCAGTACTTC.